Shown below are 27 T cell receptor beta chains from a single sample sequenced in a study of CD8 T cells in Susac syndrome. Random hexamers were used to reverse transcribe the RNA input (about 0.45 to 1 ug). TCRdb passed the immunoSEQ multiplex PCR reads through MiXCR, listing each CDR3 protein once. The sample contains 170,000 or so distinct CDR3 sequences, around 94% of which appear only once. Sequencing was done on a sample of CD4+ T cells from PBMCs. These receptors came from a human donor with Susac syndrome.

A single count supports this clonotype. The chain combines TRBV18 with TRBJ1-1; D may be TRBD1 (6 bases). The CDR3 spans 15 residues. The germline V gene has CDR1 KGHSH and CDR2 LQKENI. The V end lost 1 base, the J end lost 1 base, and 10 bases lay between the germline ends. The CDR3 nucleotides are TGTGCCAGCTCACCACGAGTACAGGGGAACACTGAAGCTTTCTTT. Protein sequence: CASSPRVQGNTEAFF.

In DNA, the CDR3 is TGCAGTGCGGGACAGGGGAACAATGAGCAGTTCTTC. The encoded protein is CSAGQGNNEQFF. The genes are TRBV20-1 and TRBJ2-1, with 10 bases identical to TRBD1. Germline V gives CDR1 DFQATT, CDR2 SNEGSKA (reference sequence). Trimming at V came to 6 bases and at J to 5 bases, leaving 1 base not matched to a gene. This CDR3 is built from 12 residues.

The chain links TRBV7-2 to TRBJ2-3, with a possible D match to TRBD1 (5 bases). Per germline, CDR1 SGHTA and CDR2 FQGNSA. The V gene lost 1 base and the J gene lost 5 bases, with 13 bases spanning the gap. CDR3 length equals 15 residues. The chain's CDR3 is CASSLVSGNQDTQYF. CDR3 nucleotide sequence: TGTGCCAGCAGCTTAGTTTCAGGGAATCAAGATACGCAGTATTTT.

The chain is built from TRBV9 and TRBJ2-5; D is ambiguous. Germline V gene sequence: CDR1 SGDLS, CDR2 YYNGEE. The CDR3 consists of 13 residues. Trimming removed 0 bases at V and 5 bases at J, with 8 bases between. The CDR3 here is CASSVELLETQYF. Here the CDR3 DNA reads TGTGCCAGCAGCGTAGAATTGTTGGAGACCCAGTACTTC.

The gene calls are TRBV28 and TRBJ2-7, with TRBD2 identical over 9 bases. V gave up 5 bases and J gave up 0 bases; unmatched junction bases: 5. The CDR3 contains 15 residues. Germline V gene sequence: CDR1 MDHEN, CDR2 SYDVKM. The CDR3 spells CASSLTSGVSYEQYF. In DNA form, the CDR3 reads TGTGCCAGCAGTCTGACTAGCGGAGTCTCCTACGAGCAGTACTTC. Looking up the rest from reference TRBV28 and TRBJ2-7 gives the full variable domain: DVKVTQSSRYLVKRTGEKVFLECVQDMDHENMFWYRQDPGLGLRLIYFSYDVKMKEKGDIPEGYSVSREKKERFSLILESASTNQTSMYLCASSLTSGVSYEQYFGPGTRLTVT.

This rearrangement joins TRBV27 to TRBJ2-7; tentatively, D is TRBD2 (6 bases). This CDR3 region has 13 residues. Germline CDR1 and CDR2: MNHEY and SMNVEV (reference sequence). The V end was cut by 6 bases, the J end by 5 bases, with 14 bases between. This chain's CDR3 is CASREGLTDEQYF. The CDR3 DNA sequence: TGTGCCAGCAGGGAGGGGCTCACGGACGAGCAGTACTTC.

The chain is built from TRBV3-1 and TRBJ2-3, with unresolved D. The CDR3 has 14 residues. Trimming stripped 0 bases from V and 4 bases from J, with 8 bases between. Looked up from germline, CDR1 is LGHDT and CDR2 is YNNKEL (reference sequence). The CDR3 loop is CASSQDPGSDTQYF. The CDR3 DNA is TGTGCCAGCAGCCAAGATCCGGGTTCAGATACGCAGTATTTT.

This sequence joins TRBV6-6 and TRBJ2-5; possibly TRBD2 for D (5 bases). From germline, CDR1 is MNHNY and CDR2 SVGAGI (reference sequence). Trimming pared 5 bases from V and 11 bases from J, leaving 18 bases between. The CDR3 is made up of 13 amino acids. Here the CDR3 reads CASSLGLSREQYF. In DNA form, the CDR3 reads TGTGCCAGCAGTCTTGGACTTTCAAGGGAGCAGTACTTC.

V usage is TRBV18 and J usage is TRBJ1-5; a weak D match, TRBD1 (6 bases). CDR1 and CDR2 (germline): KGHSH, LQKENI. The ends were cut back, 6 bases at V and 7 bases at J, with 19 bases in the middle. This CDR3 contains 15 residues. The CDR3 protein is CASSRIQGGGQPQHF. In DNA, the CDR3 is TGTGCCAGCTCGCGCATACAGGGTGGGGGACAGCCCCAGCATTTT.

V and J are TRBV4-3 and TRBJ2-5; possible D gene TRBD2, 5 bases. Germline CDR1 reads LGHNA; CDR2 reads YSLEER. Trimming shortened V by 3 bases and J by 5 bases, and 19 bases separated the two germline ends. This CDR3 spans 16 amino acids. The CDR3 region has the DNA TGCGCCAGCAGCCAGGCCCATGGTAGGACTCGGGAGACCCAGTACTTC. This encodes CASSQAHGRTRETQYF.

The rearrangement uses TRBV2 and TRBJ1-1, with 11 bases that match TRBD1. The germline gives CDR1 SNHLY, CDR2 FYNNEI. The CDR3 sequence is 14 residues long. The ends lost 6 bases at V and 3 bases at J; junction bases unmatched: 3. CDR3 loop: CASRVGQGDTEAFF. The CDR3 bases are TGTGCCAGCAGGGTGGGACAGGGGGACACTGAAGCTTTCTTT. The entire variable domain, with the rest obtained from reference TRBV2 and TRBJ1-1, is as follows: EPEVTQTPSHQVTQMGQEVILRCVPISNHLYFYWYRQILGQKVEFLVSFYNNEISEKSEIFDDQFSVERPDGSNFTLKIRSTKLEDSAMYFCASRVGQGDTEAFFGQGTRLTVV.

J is TRBJ1-4 and V is TRBV25-1; 7 positions match TRBD1. V gave up 1 base and J gave up 7 bases; unmatched junction bases: 6. Per germline, CDR1 MGHDK and CDR2 SYGVNS. This CDR3 spans 15 amino acids. CDR3 sequence: CASSEWRGRIEKLFF. The CDR3, as DNA: TGTGCCAGCAGTGAATGGAGGGGGCGGATTGAAAAACTGTTTTTT.

This clonotype was detected only once. The chain carries TRBV12-3 or TRBV12-4 and TRBJ2-5; unclear D gene. The V gene lost 7 bases and the J gene lost 1 base, with 16 bases spanning the gap. The CDR3 has 15 residues. The CDR3 bases are TGTGCCAGCACCCTTGGCCCAGGCACCCAAGAGACCCAGTACTTC. This encodes CASTLGPGTQETQYF.

The rearrangement links TRBV5-6 to TRBJ2-5, with D possibly TRBD2 on 6 matching bases. The V and J ends lost 2 bases and 0 bases respectively, with 11 bases between them. The CDR3 spans 15 residues. Germline assignment: CDR1 SGHDT and CDR2 YYEEEE. DNA of the CDR3: TGTGCCAGCAGCTTCAATCCGGGGGACCAAGAGACCCAGTACTTC. Amino acid sequence: CASSFNPGDQETQYF.

The V and J genes are TRBV6-2 or TRBV6-3 and TRBJ2-5; no firm D call. The CDR3 contains 13 residues. Trimming removed 7 bases at V and 4 bases at J, with 13 bases between. Germline V CDR1 and CDR2: MNHEY, SVGEGT. CDR3 DNA: TGTGCCAGCACACGTCAGGTCCCAGAGACCCAGTACTTC. Translated, it gives CASTRQVPETQYF.

V gene TRBV29-1 combines with J gene TRBJ2-5; D not resolved. The CDR3 loop spans 11 amino acids. Trimming cost V 5 bases and J 2 bases, with 6 bases left between them. Germline lookup yields CDR1 SQVTM and CDR2 ANQGSEA. The CDR3 is CSVSEQETQYF. As DNA, the CDR3 is TGCAGCGTTTCCGAACAAGAGACCCAGTACTTC.

In this sample, this clonotype turned up once. The V call is TRBV6-6, the J call TRBJ1-1; D gene uncertain. This CDR3 contains 13 residues. Germline V lookup: CDR1 MNHNY, CDR2 SVGAGI (reference sequence). Trimming took 4 bases from V and 1 from J, leaving 7 bases between them. The CDR3 protein is CASSSYGNTEAFF. The CDR3 nucleotides are TGTGCCAGCAGTTCTTATGGGAACACTGAAGCTTTCTTT.

The J gene is TRBJ2-1, the V gene TRBV3-1, with 7 bases matching TRBD2. The V gene end was trimmed by 0 bases and the J gene end by 6 bases; junction bases not matched to a gene: 2. This CDR3 region has 14 residues. Germline-derived CDR1 and CDR2 are LGHDT and YNNKEL (reference sequence). The CDR3 DNA reads TGTGCCAGCAGCCAAGAACTAGCGAGCAATGAGCAGTTCTTC. As protein: CASSQELASNEQFF.

In this sample, this clonotype turned up a few times. The rearrangement joins TRBV10-2 to TRBJ1-1; D call uncertain. From germline, CDR1 is WSHSY and CDR2 SAAADI. The CDR3 sequence is 12 residues long. Deletions cut 8 bases from V and 1 base from J, with 8 bases between. The CDR3 loop reads CASRAGNTEAFF. In DNA form, the CDR3 reads TGCGCCAGCCGTGCGGGGAACACTGAAGCTTTCTTT.

The rearrangement uses TRBV6-1 and TRBJ2-5; TRBD2 matches 7 bases. CDR1 is MNHNS, CDR2 SASEGT, per germline. V lost 8 bases and J lost 2; bases outside the gene matches: 8. There are 14 residues in the CDR3. The CDR3 loop is CASRTPGLQETQYF. CDR3 DNA: TGTGCCAGCCGCACTCCGGGACTACAAGAGACCCAGTACTTC.

The rearrangement links TRBV6-5 to TRBJ2-2; D gene unclear. Germline V gene sequence: CDR1 MNHEY, CDR2 SVGAGI. This CDR3 contains 13 residues. With 10 bases removed from V and 6 bases from J, the gap between germline ends came to 15 bases. The CDR3 nucleotides read TGTGCCACTAAATACCCCGAGTCCGGGGAGCTGTTTTTT. Its translation is CATKYPESGELFF.

V is TRBV28 and J is TRBJ2-3, with D tentatively TRBD2 (5 bases). CDR3 length equals 13 residues. The germline CDR1 and CDR2 sequences are MDHEN and SYDVKM. V lost 7 bases and J lost 1, with 9 bases in between. CDR3 bases: TGTGCCAGCAACCTTAGCGGCACAGATACGCAGTATTTT. This sequence encodes CASNLSGTDTQYF.

The V call is TRBV5-1, the J call TRBJ1-4; D remains ambiguous. V was pared by 5 bases and J by 5 bases, with 10 bases between. Germline V lookup: CDR1 SGHRS, CDR2 YFSETQ. This CDR3 has 13 residues. This CDR3 is CASRASLNEKLFF. The DNA of the CDR3 is TGCGCCAGCAGGGCCAGTTTGAATGAAAAACTGTTTTTT.

The V call is TRBV3-1, the J call TRBJ1-3, with unresolved D. Germline V gene lookup returns CDR1 LGHDT and CDR2 YNNKEL (reference sequence). V shed 6 bases and J shed 4 bases, with 10 bases lying between them. The CDR3 contains 13 residues. The CDR3 DNA follows: TGTGCCAGCAGAAGGGCTTCAGGAAACACCATATATTTT. Translation gives CASRRASGNTIYF.

The CDR3 reads CAVVWQGDTQYF. CDR3 DNA sequence: TGTGCCGTCGTGTGGCAGGGGGATACGCAGTATTTT. The rearrangement joins TRBV30 to TRBJ2-3, with D perhaps TRBD1 (6 bases). This CDR3 has 12 amino acids. V lost 8 bases and J lost 6, with 15 bases in between. CDR1 GTSNPN and CDR2 SVGIG come from the germline V gene (reference sequence).

The chain has TRBV14 and TRBJ2-1; TRBD2 aligns across 8 bases. Germline V lookup: CDR1 SGHDN, CDR2 FVKESK. V was clipped by 4 bases and J by 9 bases; unmatched bases: 5. This CDR3 has 13 residues. The DNA of the CDR3 is TGTGCCAGCAGCCTGGGGACTAGTTTTGAGCAGTTCTTC. Translated: CASSLGTSFEQFF.

The chain carries TRBV4-3 and TRBJ1-2, with 10 nucleotides matching TRBD1. V was pared by 0 bases and J by 8 bases, with 12 bases of the junction left unmatched. Germline V gives CDR1 LGHNA, CDR2 YSLEER. The CDR3 extends over 17 amino acids. The CDR3 coding sequence is TGCGCCAGCAGCCAAGATCGTCTTGGGACAGGGGAGCGCGGCTACACCTTC. Translated: CASSQDRLGTGERGYTF.